This T cell receptor (beta chain) emerged from a study of T cell responses to AZD1222 COVID-19 vaccine. In the study overall: Analyses pooled second doses at about 4 or about 12 weeks. Broader study findings: It was only after the peak T cell response that any repertoires were sampled.

In regard to this clone: Its antigen is still unknown.

Per germline, CDR1 SGHTA and CDR2 FQGTGA. This CDR3 is built from 15 residues. V lost 2 bases to trimming and J lost 0 bases, with 7 bases between them. The protocol was immunoSEQ multiplex PCR, while the TCRdb copy is restricted to in-frame clones and leaves out a portion. The repertoire has about 96,000 clones, roughly nine tenths of them found once; the top ten carry 26%. Source: peripheral blood, taken on day 0 of AZD1222 vaccination. This chain uses TRBV7-3 with TRBJ2-2; D ambiguous. This TCR was recovered from an adult in good health. CDR3 nucleotide sequence: TGTGCCAGCAGCTTAGCCGTTGCGAACACCGGGGAGCTGTTTTTT. Protein sequence: CASSLAVANTGELFF.